These 4 T cell receptor beta chains were all obtained from the same sample, sequenced in a study of naive and memory T cell subsets. The beta constant-region primer was an equimolar mix of two oligonucleotides covering TRBC1 and TRBC2. Nested alpha and beta constant-region primers with the SP2 primer drove four PCR rounds on ligated cDNA. TCRdb used MiXCR to reprocess the UMI-ligation and nested PCR reads, holding one entry per CDR3 protein. The repertoire has 10,000 or so distinct CDR3 sequences, around 5.6% of them found once; the top ten carry around 58%. The sequenced sample consisted of CD4+ TEMRA cells from blood. The subset was: effector memory re-expressing CD45RA, CD45RA+ CD27-. The receptors shown here come from a human donor in good health.

This clonotype was seen at least ten times. The chain is built from TRBV6-5 and TRBJ2-7; 11 nucleotides agree with TRBD2. CDR1 is MNHEY and CDR2 is SVGAGI in the germline V gene. J was trimmed by 3 bases and V by 6 bases; bases with no gene match: 4. The CDR3 is made up of 14 amino acids. This chain's CDR3 is CASSPGTSGYEQYF. The CDR3 nucleotides are TGTGCCAGCAGCCCTGGGACTAGCGGCTACGAGCAGTACTTC.

This clonotype has at least ten counts. CDR3 sequence: CASSLYSGELFF. CDR3 in DNA: TGCGCCAGCAGCTTGTACTCCGGGGAGCTGTTTTTT. This chain joins TRBV5-1 and TRBJ2-2; the D is unclear. V was clipped by 1 base and J by 6 bases, with 4 bases between them. Germline V CDR1 and CDR2: SGHRS, YFSETQ. The CDR3 covers 12 residues. The variable domain in full, with the rest retrieved from reference TRBV5-1 and TRBJ2-2, is KAGVTQTPRYLIKTRGQQVTLSCSPISGHRSVSWYQQTPGQGLQFLFEYFSETQRNKGNFPGRFSGRQFSNSRSEMNVSTLELGDSALYLCASSLYSGELFFGEGSRLTVL.

This clonotype was observed a few times. The chain carries TRBV7-9 and TRBJ1-2; a weak D match, TRBD1 (6 bases). Germline CDR1 SEHNR, CDR2 FQNEAQ (reference sequence). V was shortened by 2 bases and J by 3 bases, with 7 bases between the two germline ends. The CDR3 runs to 13 residues. In DNA, the CDR3 is TGTGCCAGCAGCTTAAACAGGGACTATGGCTACACCTTC. Protein product: CASSLNRDYGYTF.

This clonotype was seen a few times. The V and J genes are TRBV14 and TRBJ2-3; tentatively, D is TRBD2 (5 bases). Trimming shortened V by 3 bases and J by 2 bases, and 9 bases separated the two germline ends. The germline CDR1 and CDR2 sequences are SGHDN and FVKESK. CDR3 length: 14 residues. The CDR3 bases are TGTGCCAGCAGCCATCGGGAACCCACAGATACGCAGTATTTT. Amino acid sequence: CASSHREPTDTQYF. Drawing the rest from reference TRBV14 and TRBJ2-3, the complete variable domain is EAGVTQFPSHSVIEKGQTVTLRCDPISGHDNLYWYRRVMGKEIKFLLHFVKESKQDESGMPNNRFLAERTGGTYSTLKVQPAELEDSGVYFCASSHREPTDTQYFGPGTRLTVL.